This T cell receptor beta chain comes out of a study of blood T cell repertoires in COVID-19. Study in general: Acute and convalescent COVID-19 samples came from the United States, Italy and Spain. PBMCs, B-cell-depleted T cells, or T cells provided the cDNA or gDNA that made up the material.

In its sample, this clone was seen a few times. The CDR3 totals 17 residues. V dropped 2 bases and J dropped 2; count of bases not matched to a gene: 9. Germline CDR1 LGHNA, CDR2 YSLEER. Original handling: Cell counts per sample came from amplifying reference gene primers. Sequencing used immunoSEQ multiplex PCR; TCRdb keeps in-frame clones, though not all of them. That table supplies the V and J calls and clone size; D and trimming were determined from the DNA. The table lists 130,000 to 150,000 clones, around 84% of them singletons. Sequencing was done on a sample of peripheral blood. This chain links TRBV4-3 with TRBJ2-3; 8 positions match TRBD2. This receptor was taken from a human donor in a cohort sampled during active COVID-19. Written as DNA, the CDR3 is TGCGCCAGCAGCCAAAACGGGGGGGGACTCACCACAGATACGCAGTATTTT. Translation gives CASSQNGGGLTTDTQYF.